The subject of this entry is one TCR beta chain. TCRdb reprocessed the 5' RACE reads, keeping one entry per CDR3 protein, no DNA. In all, the sample yields roughly 150,000 distinct CDR3 sequences. The sample comes from a study of monozygotic twins with inflammatory bowel disease. The CDR3 has 18 residues. Germline CDR1 SQVTM, CDR2 ANQGSEA. Sequencing was carried out using blood. The sequence came from a human donor with ulcerative colitis or Crohn's disease, or a healthy co-twin of an affected twin (not recorded which). The chain couples TRBV29-1 to TRBJ2-6; TCRdb's D gene call, TRBD1, goes unchecked for lack of DNA. CDR3 region: CSVVLPLDRFSGANVLTF.